The rows below give T cell receptor beta chains drawn from one sample of a study of CD4 T cells in relation to SARS-CoV-2 and coronaviruses. Their specific antigens are unknown. Here immunoSEQ multiplex PCR was the method, and the copy in TCRdb shows in-frame clones only, minus some. In the table there are 20,000 to 25,000 clones, around 76% of which are singletons. Sequences were obtained from CD4+ T cells from PBMCs, cultured in vitro. The receptors shown here come from a human donor in good health. The CDR3 runs from the conserved cysteine through the conserved F or W. The D gene is left open where the match is weak. Clone size, where shown, is once, few, many, or a class for clones that have expanded.

size,J,V,D,DNA,CDR3
few,TRBJ2-7,TRBV28,TRBD1,TGTGCCAGCATTCTGGGACAGGGGGCTTACGAGCAGTACTTC,CASILGQGAYEQYF
-,TRBJ1-4,TRBV28,-,TGTGCCAGCAGTTTCACGGCAGATAATGAAAAACTGTTTTTT,CASSFTADNEKLFF
-,TRBJ1-1,TRBV5-1,TRBD1,TGCGCCAGCAGCTCGGGACAGGGGATGAACACTGAAGCTTTCTTT,CASSSGQGMNTEAFF
-,TRBJ2-7,TRBV5-4,TRBD2,TGTGCCAGCAGCCCTCTTCCCCCCGGGGCGGGAGGACGCGAGCAGTACTTC,CASSPLPPGAGGREQYF
-,TRBJ1-1,TRBV12-5,-,TGTGCTAGTGGTGTGGGTGACACTGAAGCTTTCTTT,CASGVGDTEAFF
-,TRBJ2-1,TRBV20-1,TRBD2,TGCAGTGCTAGTGGAGCGGGAGGCTACTCCTACAATGAGCAGTTCTTC,CSASGAGGYSYNEQFF
once,TRBJ2-3,TRBV29-1,-,TGCAGCGGCGAGCGCGGGATAAGCACAGATACGCAGTATTTT,CSGERGISTDTQYF
-,TRBJ2-3,TRBV5-1,TRBD2,TGCGCCAGCAGCTTGGCGGCTAGCGGGAGGGGTACGCAGTATTTT,CASSLAASGRGTQYF
-,TRBJ2-7,TRBV6-1,-,TGTGCCAGCAGTGATTTATACGAGCAGTACTTC,CASSDLYEQYF
once,TRBJ1-4,TRBV11-2,-,TGTGCCAGCAGCCCAAGTGATGCAACTAATGAAAAACTGTTTTTT,CASSPSDATNEKLFF
-,TRBJ2-7,TRBV28,-,TGTGCCAGCAGTTTCTTCCAGGCCGCTAACGAGCAGTACTTC,CASSFFQAANEQYF
-,TRBJ2-7,TRBV5-1,-,TGCGCCAGCAGCAGTGGCGACAGCTACGAGCAGTACTTC,CASSSGDSYEQYF
-,TRBJ2-1,TRBV7-9,TRBD2,TGTGCCAGCAGCCCGTTCGATGTAGCGGGAGGGACTGGGAATGAGCAGTTCTTC,CASSPFDVAGGTGNEQFF